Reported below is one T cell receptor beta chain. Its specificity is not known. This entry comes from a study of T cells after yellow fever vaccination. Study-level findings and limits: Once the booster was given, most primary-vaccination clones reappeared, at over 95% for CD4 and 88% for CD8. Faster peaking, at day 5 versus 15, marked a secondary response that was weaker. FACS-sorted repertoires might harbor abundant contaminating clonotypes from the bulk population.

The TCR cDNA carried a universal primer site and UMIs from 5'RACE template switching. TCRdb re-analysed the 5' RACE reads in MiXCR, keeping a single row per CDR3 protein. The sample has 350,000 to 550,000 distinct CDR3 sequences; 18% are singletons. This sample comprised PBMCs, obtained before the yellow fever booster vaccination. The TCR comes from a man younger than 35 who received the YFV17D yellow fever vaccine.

The CDR3 DNA follows: TGTGCCAGCAGCTTAGGACAGGCTAATGAAAAACTGTTTTTT. Residues: CASSLGQANEKLFF. This rearrangement joins TRBV7-2 to TRBJ1-4; the D gene is possibly TRBD1 (6 bases). The CDR3 totals 14 residues. CDR1 is SGHTA and CDR2 is FQGNSA in the germline V gene. V lost 1 base and J lost 3, with 6 bases in between.